This T cell receptor (beta chain) was retrieved from a study of blood T cell repertoires in COVID-19. Study at large: Italy, Spain and the United States were the sources of the convalescent and acute COVID-19 samples. PBMCs, B-cell-depleted T cells, or T cells were the source of the cDNA or gDNA that made up the material.

Seattle enrolled patients during active infection and tracked them longitudinally. Authors' analysis steps: Amplification of reference gene primers was used by the study to estimate nucleated cell counts. The table came from immunoSEQ multiplex PCR; TCRdb's copy has only in-frame clones and leaves some out. That table supplies the V and J calls and clone size; D and trimming were determined from the DNA. Of some 350,000 clones in the sample, 88% were seen once. This sequence originates from a woman in her seventies with COVID-19, enrolled during active disease. Material for sequencing was peripheral blood.

As DNA, the CDR3 is TGTGCCAGCAGTTCCGACAGTTACACCATATATTTT. Translating gives CASSSDSYTIYF. The rearrangement uses TRBV28 and TRBJ1-3; D is possibly TRBD1 (5 bases). V lost 4 bases and J 8 bases, leaving 9 bases between the germline ends. Germline lookup yields CDR1 MDHEN and CDR2 SYDVKM. The CDR3 runs to 12 residues.